The clone carrying this T cell receptor beta chain was observed a few times. The sample belongs to a study of identical twins. CDR1 and CDR2 from the germline V gene are SGHTA and FQGNSA. The V gene lost 2 bases and the J gene lost 9 bases, with 15 bases spanning the gap. The CDR3 length is 14 residues. TCRdb re-analysed the 5' RACE reads in MiXCR, keeping a single row per CDR3 protein. The sample holds fewer than 500,000 distinct CDR3 sequences, 20% to 25% seen once. This same sample was also part of a study on T cells expressing NK-cell markers.

This receptor was identified in a woman under 30 in good health. The sequencing input was CD4+ T cells sorted from blood. This sequence joins TRBV7-2 and TRBJ2-3, with a possible D match to TRBD2 (6 bases). The CDR3: CASSLRDSRGTQYF. For the CDR3, the DNA is TGTGCCAGCAGCTTACGGGACTCCCGAGGGACGCAGTATTTT.